Listed below are T cell receptor beta chains from one sample, sequenced in a study of T cell repertoires in cytomegalovirus infection. Each CDR3 protein is one row after TCRdb ran MiXCR on the reads. The table has hundreds of thousands of distinct CDR3 sequences, around 31% seen once. Antigens of these TCRs are unknown. Sequenced here: cultured PBMCs, sampled from culture after CMV antigen stimulation. Source of these receptors: a human donor in good health (CMV status not recorded). Some clones in this sample may be carry-over from other donors' samples. Both conserved end residues are part of each CDR3. The D gene is left open where the match is weak. The listing skips clone size in some rows; elsewhere it reads once, few, many or a size class.

>TRBV5-1|.|.|TRBJ2-7
TGCGCCAGCAGCTTGGTTCTAGACTCCTACGAGCAGTACTTC
CASSLVLDSYEQYF
>TRBV6-2/TRBV6-3|few|.|TRBJ1-5
TGTGCCAGCACCGTTGGAGGCAATCAGCCCCAGCATTTT
CASTVGGNQPQHF
>TRBV12-3/TRBV12-4|.|.|TRBJ1-5
TGTGCCAGCAGTTTGGGATCAGTCGGGGGTACGGGGCCCCAGCATTTT
CASSLGSVGGTGPQHF
>TRBV20-1|few|.|TRBJ1-5
TGCAGTCCCGGGCGGGGCGATCAGCCCCAGCATTTT
CSPGRGDQPQHF
>TRBV7-2|many|TRBD2|TRBJ2-7
TGTGCCAGCAGCCTCGGACTAGCGGATTCCTACGAGCAGTACTTC
CASSLGLADSYEQYF
>TRBV9|few|TRBD2|TRBJ2-7
TGTGCCAGCAGCGTAGGGCTAGCGGGAGAGAGATCCTACGAGCAGTACTTC
CASSVGLAGERSYEQYF
>TRBV28|.|.|TRBJ2-1
TGTGCCAGCAGTGATCCGGACTTCTCCAGCTCCTACAATGAGCAGTTCTTC
CASSDPDFSSSYNEQFF
>TRBV6-5|few|.|TRBJ1-1
TGTGCCAGCAGTTACTCGGTGAGGTGGTCCACTGAAGCTTTCTTT
CASSYSVRWSTEAFF
>TRBV6-1|few|TRBD1|TRBJ1-4
TGTGCCAGCATATATGGACAGGCTGAAAAACTGTTTTTT
CASIYGQAEKLFF
>TRBV2|.|TRBD2|TRBJ2-3
TGTGCCAGCAGTGAGATGGGGCTAGCGGGGGCAGATACGCAGTATTTT
CASSEMGLAGADTQYF
>TRBV20-1|.|.|TRBJ2-5
TGCAGTGCTACGCAAAGCCTGGAGGAGACCCAGTACTTC
CSATQSLEETQYF
>TRBV6-5|.|.|TRBJ2-7
TGTGCCAGCAGTTACGGCTCGTGGGGGGACGAGCAGTACTTC
CASSYGSWGDEQYF
>TRBV2|.|.|TRBJ2-7
TGTGCCTCCACAAGTGGGCGGGGCTCCTACGAGCAGTACTTC
CASTSGRGSYEQYF
>TRBV11-2|.|.|TRBJ1-1
TGTGCCAGCAGCTTACTGGCTGCGGGGCGAGCTTTCTTT
CASSLLAAGRAFF
>TRBV2|.|.|TRBJ1-3
TGTGCCAGCAGTGTATCCCCTTGGGGCTCTGGAAACACCATATATTTT
CASSVSPWGSGNTIYF
>TRBV2|few|TRBD1|TRBJ1-1
TGTGCCAGCAGTGAATTGGGCTACAGGGGAGCTTTCTTT
CASSELGYRGAFF
>TRBV27|few|TRBD2|TRBJ2-3
TGTGCCAGCAGCCCGGGAGGGGTTCGCACAGATACGCAGTATTTT
CASSPGGVRTDTQYF
>TRBV7-9|few|.|TRBJ2-5
TGTGCCAGCAGCCCCGCGAGGGGCCATAGTAGGGAGACCCAGTACTTC
CASSPARGHSRETQYF
>TRBV24-1|.|.|TRBJ2-1
TGTGCCACAAAACCGGGCCCCGACGAGGGCAATGAGCAGTTCTTC
CATKPGPDEGNEQFF
>TRBV7-2|many|TRBD1|TRBJ1-2
TGTGCCAGCAGCTGGCGCGCCAGGGGGCTTGTCTATGGCTACACCTTC
CASSWRARGLVYGYTF
>TRBV12-3/TRBV12-4|.|TRBD2|TRBJ2-1
TGTGCCAGCGAGATCGGGGGGGCCAGTAATGAGCAGTTCTTC
CASEIGGASNEQFF
>TRBV5-5|.|.|TRBJ1-6
TGTGCCAGCAGCTTGCCGGGGCTAGGTTCACCCCTCCACTTT
CASSLPGLGSPLHF
>TRBV28|.|.|TRBJ1-2
TGTGCCAGCAGTGCCTCAGGGGATGGCTATGGCTACACCTTC
CASSASGDGYGYTF
>TRBV4-1|few|.|TRBJ1-1
TGCGCCAGCAGCCAGGGGCATGAAGCTTTCTTT
CASSQGHEAFF
>TRBV6-6|.|.|TRBJ1-2
TGTGCCAGCAGTTACTCAATTCCGTCCCCCGAGGCCACTTGGGACTATGGCTACACCTTC
CASSYSIPSPEATWDYGYTF
>TRBV2|once|.|TRBJ2-3
TGTGCCAGCAAGGGGGGGGCCCGTCGGACAGATACGCAGTATTTT
CASKGGARRTDTQYF
>TRBV7-2|.|TRBD1|TRBJ1-2
TGTGCCAGCAGCGCCGGACAGGGGAGGGGGTATGGCTACACCTTC
CASSAGQGRGYGYTF
>TRBV7-2|many|TRBD2|TRBJ2-3
TGTGCCAGCAGCTTCCCCTATGGACTAGCGGGGGGGCCCACAGATACGCAGTATTTT
CASSFPYGLAGGPTDTQYF
>TRBV19|.|.|TRBJ1-1
TGTGCCAGTAGTGCATCAATGAGACTCACTGAAGCTTTCTTT
CASSASMRLTEAFF
>TRBV20-1|.|.|TRBJ2-5
TGCAGTGCTAGAGATTGGGCTAACCAAGAGACCCAGTACTTC
CSARDWANQETQYF
>TRBV7-8|many|TRBD2|TRBJ2-4
TGTGCCAGCAGCCGCTCCCGACTAGCGGGAAACGTATCCAAAAACATTCAGTACTTC
CASSRSRLAGNVSKNIQYF
>TRBV6-6|.|TRBD1|TRBJ1-5
TGTGCCAGCACCGCGACAGGGAGTTATAGCAATCAGCCCCAGCATTTT
CASTATGSYSNQPQHF
>TRBV28|.|.|TRBJ2-3
TGTGCCAGCAGCCCCCCCGGGTGGCGCACAGATACGCAGTATTTT
CASSPPGWRTDTQYF